This paragraph reports one T cell receptor beta chain. This sample was taken from a study of blood T cell repertoires in COVID-19. Clones were sequenced by immunoSEQ multiplex PCR, and TCRdb holds only the in-frame ones, with some missing. The data show about 240,000 clones, with 70% to 90% seen just once and 0.8% held by the top ten. V was trimmed by 2 bases and J by 5 bases, leaving 10 bases between them. Germline lookup yields CDR1 SQVTM and CDR2 ANQGSEA. The CDR3 contains 13 residues. The sequence derives from a young woman with acute or convalescent COVID-19. Material for sequencing was peripheral blood. This rearrangement joins TRBV29-1 to TRBJ1-5; D might be TRBD1 (5 bases). CDR3 region: CSVETGGDQPQHF. The DNA of the CDR3 is TGCAGCGTTGAAACAGGCGGGGATCAGCCCCAGCATTTT.